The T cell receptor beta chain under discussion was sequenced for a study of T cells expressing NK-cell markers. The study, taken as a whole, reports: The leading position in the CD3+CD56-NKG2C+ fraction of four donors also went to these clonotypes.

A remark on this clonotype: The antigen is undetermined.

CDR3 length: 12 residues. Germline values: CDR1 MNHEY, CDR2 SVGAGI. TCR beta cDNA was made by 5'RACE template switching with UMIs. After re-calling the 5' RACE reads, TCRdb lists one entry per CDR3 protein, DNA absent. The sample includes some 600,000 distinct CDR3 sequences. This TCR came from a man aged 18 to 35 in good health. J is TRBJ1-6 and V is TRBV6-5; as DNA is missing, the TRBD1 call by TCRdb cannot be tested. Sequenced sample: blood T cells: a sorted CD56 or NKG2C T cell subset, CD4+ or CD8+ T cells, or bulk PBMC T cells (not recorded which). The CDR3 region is CASRDRASPLHF.